The sample holds a few counts of the clone carrying this TCR beta chain. These data originate in a study of T-cell reconstitution after alpha-beta-depleted transplantation in children. Unique molecular identifiers were incorporated during preparation of the TCRbeta library. TCRdb passed the PCR reads through MiXCR, listing each CDR3 protein once. The data contain about 690,000 distinct CDR3 sequences, around 17% of them singletons. The junction had 8 bases not matched to a gene; V was cut back by 5 bases and J by 6 bases. Germline V gene sequence: CDR1 SEHNR, CDR2 FQNEAQ (reference sequence). The CDR3 loop spans 16 amino acids.

The sequence derives from a human donor who donated a stem cell graft to a child with acute myeloid leukemia. The sequenced sample was PBMCs from the stem cell graft donor, obtained from the stem cell graft. V is TRBV7-9 and J is TRBJ2-1; 12 nucleotides agree with TRBD2. The CDR3 protein is CASSHELAGGPNEQFF. In DNA form, the CDR3 reads TGTGCCAGCAGCCATGAACTAGCGGGGGGTCCCAATGAGCAGTTCTTC.